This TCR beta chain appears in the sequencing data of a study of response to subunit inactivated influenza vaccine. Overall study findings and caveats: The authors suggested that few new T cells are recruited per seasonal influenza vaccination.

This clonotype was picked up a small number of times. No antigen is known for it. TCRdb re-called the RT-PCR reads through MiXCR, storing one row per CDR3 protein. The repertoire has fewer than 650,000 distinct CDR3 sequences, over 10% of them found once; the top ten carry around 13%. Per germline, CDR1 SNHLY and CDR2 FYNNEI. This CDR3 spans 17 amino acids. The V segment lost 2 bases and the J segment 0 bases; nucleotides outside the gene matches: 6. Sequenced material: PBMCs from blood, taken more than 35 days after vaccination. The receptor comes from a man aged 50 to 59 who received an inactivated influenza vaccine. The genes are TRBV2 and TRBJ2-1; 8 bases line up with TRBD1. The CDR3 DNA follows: TGTGCCAGCAGTGAATCCAGGACAGGGAGCTCCTACAATGAGCAGTTCTTC. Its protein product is CASSESRTGSSYNEQFF.